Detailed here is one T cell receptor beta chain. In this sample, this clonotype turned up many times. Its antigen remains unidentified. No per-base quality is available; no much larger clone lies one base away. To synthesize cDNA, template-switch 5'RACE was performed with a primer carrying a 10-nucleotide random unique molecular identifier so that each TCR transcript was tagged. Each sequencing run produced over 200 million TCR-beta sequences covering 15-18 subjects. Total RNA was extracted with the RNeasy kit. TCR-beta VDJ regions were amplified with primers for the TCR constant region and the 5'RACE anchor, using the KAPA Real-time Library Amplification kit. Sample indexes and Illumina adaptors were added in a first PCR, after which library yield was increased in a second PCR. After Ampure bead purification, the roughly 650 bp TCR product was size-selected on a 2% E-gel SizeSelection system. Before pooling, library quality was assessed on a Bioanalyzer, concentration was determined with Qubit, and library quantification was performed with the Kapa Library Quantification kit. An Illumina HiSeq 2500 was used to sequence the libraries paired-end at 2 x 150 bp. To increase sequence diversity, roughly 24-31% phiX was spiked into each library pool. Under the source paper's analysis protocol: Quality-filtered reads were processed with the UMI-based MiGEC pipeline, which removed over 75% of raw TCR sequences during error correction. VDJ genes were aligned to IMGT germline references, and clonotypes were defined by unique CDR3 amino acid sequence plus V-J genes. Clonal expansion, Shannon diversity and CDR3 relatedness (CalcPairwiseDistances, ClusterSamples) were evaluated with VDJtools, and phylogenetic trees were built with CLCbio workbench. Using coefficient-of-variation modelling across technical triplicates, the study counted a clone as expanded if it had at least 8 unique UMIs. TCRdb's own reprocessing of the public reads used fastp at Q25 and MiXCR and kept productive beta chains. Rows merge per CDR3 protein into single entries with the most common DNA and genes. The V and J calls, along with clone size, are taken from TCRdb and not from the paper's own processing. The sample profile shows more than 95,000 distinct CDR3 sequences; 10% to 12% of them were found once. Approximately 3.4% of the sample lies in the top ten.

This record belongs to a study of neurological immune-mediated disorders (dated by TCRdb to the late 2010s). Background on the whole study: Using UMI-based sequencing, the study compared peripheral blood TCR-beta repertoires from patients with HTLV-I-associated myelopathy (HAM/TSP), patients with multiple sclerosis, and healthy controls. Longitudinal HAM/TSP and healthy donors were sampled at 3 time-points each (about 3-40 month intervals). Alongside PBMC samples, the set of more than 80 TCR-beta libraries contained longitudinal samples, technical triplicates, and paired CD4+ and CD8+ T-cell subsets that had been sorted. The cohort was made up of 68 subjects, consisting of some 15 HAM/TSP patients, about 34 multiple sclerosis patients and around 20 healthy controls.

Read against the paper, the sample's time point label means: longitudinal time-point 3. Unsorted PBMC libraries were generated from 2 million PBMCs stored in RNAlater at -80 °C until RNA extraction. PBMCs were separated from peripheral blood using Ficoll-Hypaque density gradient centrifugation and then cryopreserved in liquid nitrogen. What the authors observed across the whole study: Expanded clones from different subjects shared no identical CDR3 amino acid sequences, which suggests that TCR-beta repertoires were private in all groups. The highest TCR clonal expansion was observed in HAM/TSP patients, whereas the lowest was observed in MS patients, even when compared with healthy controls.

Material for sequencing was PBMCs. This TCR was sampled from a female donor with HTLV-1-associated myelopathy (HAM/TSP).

The CDR3 sequence is CASSLKGPRYEQYF. The DNA sequence is TGTGCCAGCAGTTTAAAGGGGCCCCGATACGAGCAGTACTTC. The chain joins TRBV27 to TRBJ2-7; TRBD1 might be the D gene, on 5 matching bases. The germline ends are 12 bases apart after V is trimmed by 2 bases and J by 4 bases. For CDR1 and CDR2, the germline V gene (reference sequence) lists MNHEY and SMNVEV. Counted from cysteine to phenylalanine, this CDR3 has 14 amino acids. Just CDR3 DNA is preserved here, 42 bases in frame from base 1.